This T cell receptor beta chain was captured in a study of radiation and T cells in renal cell carcinoma. Whole-study findings and limits: Top tumor clonotypes rose in blood 2 weeks post-radiation, then contracted.

Clones were read by immunoSEQ multiplex PCR, and TCRdb kept only the in-frame ones, dropping some. The data contain around 170,000 clones, about 85% of them singletons. Specified time point: blood 4 weeks post-SBRT, at nephrectomy. Treatment meaning: 15 Gy SBRT to primary tumor, nephrectomy 4 weeks later. Radiation-treated patients gave blood at baseline, week 2 and week 4. Clear cell pathology was present in this patient's renal cell carcinoma. A remark on this clone: The antigen remains undetermined.

The TCR originated in a woman in her forties or fifties with renal cell carcinoma. The sequences come from blood, collected from a patient whose treatment included radiotherapy and nephrectomy.

In DNA form, the CDR3 reads TGTGCCAGCACGAACCTCATTAACTATGGCTACACCTTC. This encodes CASTNLINYGYTF. The chain carries TRBV6-5 and TRBJ1-2; D is ambiguous. The germline V and J ends were trimmed by 7 bases and 1 base, with 10 bases remaining between them. Germline CDR1 and CDR2: MNHEY and SVGAGI. The CDR3 runs to 13 residues.